Listed here are 19 T cell receptor beta chains from one sample, sequenced in a study of early T cells in non-severe SARS-CoV-2 infection. TCRdb redid the calling of the 5' RACE reads with MiXCR, one entry per CDR3 protein. The repertoire includes about 38,000 distinct CDR3 sequences, 6% to 8% of them detected once, and approximately 24% sits in the top ten. The material sequenced was whole blood, taken at baseline. These TCRs come from an adult who was a healthcare worker with PCR-confirmed SARS-CoV-2 infection or an uninfected control (not recorded which).

The chain employs TRBV28 and TRBJ2-3, with 8 bases matching TRBD2. With V trimmed by 2 bases and J by 0 bases, 13 bases remained unmatched. The CDR3 is made up of 19 amino acids. From germline, CDR1 is MDHEN and CDR2 SYDVKM. CDR3 loop: CASSLMPGREAWSTDTQYF. DNA for the CDR3: TGTGCCAGCAGTTTAATGCCGGGGCGGGAGGCGTGGAGCACAGATACGCAGTATTTT.

This clonotype came up many times. The chain joins TRBV28 to TRBJ1-2; D remains unclear. Between the trimmed V and J ends, which lost 6 bases and 5 bases, there was a span of 16 bases. The CDR3 extends over 14 amino acids. CDR1 and CDR2 from the germline V gene are MDHEN and SYDVKM. CDR3 protein: CASSSTGPWYGYTF. The CDR3 nucleotides are TGTGCCAGCAGCTCAACCGGGCCATGGTATGGCTACACCTTC.

In its sample, this clonotype was seen many times. The genes are TRBV7-6 and TRBJ2-1; 7 bases match TRBD2. V was clipped by 4 bases and J by 8 bases; unmatched bases: 14. This CDR3 is built from 16 residues. Germline V gene data show CDR1 as SGHVS and CDR2 as FNYEAQ. CDR3 loop: CASSYHVAGDSDEQFF. As DNA, the CDR3 is TGTGCCAGCAGCTATCACGTGGCGGGAGACTCCGATGAGCAGTTCTTC.

The CDR3, as DNA: TGTGCCAGCAGCTTAGGAACTGGACCGGGTCGGCAGTATTTT. The encoded protein is CASSLGTGPGRQYF. The V gene is TRBV11-3, the J gene TRBJ2-3; D unresolved. From germline, CDR1 is SGHNT and CDR2 YENEEA. V shed 1 base and J shed 11 bases, with 16 bases lying between them. The CDR3 is made up of 14 amino acids.

This clonotype showed up many times. The chain has TRBV7-2 and TRBJ2-5, with TRBD1 matching 12 bases. This CDR3 is 18 amino acids long. CDR1 SGHTA and CDR2 FQGNSA come from the germline V gene. With 2 bases clipped from V and 1 base from J, the junction kept 8 bases outside the gene matches. CDR3 residues: CASSLIGGQGAFQETQYF. In DNA form, the CDR3 reads TGTGCCAGCAGCTTAATAGGGGGACAGGGGGCTTTCCAAGAGACCCAGTACTTC. Drawing the rest from reference TRBV7-2 and TRBJ2-5, the complete variable domain is GAGVSQSPSNKVTEKGKDVELRCDPISGHTALYWYRQSLGQGLEFLIYFQGNSAPDKSGLPSDRFSAERTGGSVSTLTIQRTQQEDSAVYLCASSLIGGQGAFQETQYFGPGTRLLVL.

This clonotype has only a few counts. The chain has TRBV6-5 and TRBJ1-2; 7 nucleotides match TRBD1. CDR1 MNHEY and CDR2 SVGAGI come from the germline V gene. The CDR3 spans 13 residues. Trimming removed 8 bases from V and 7 bases from J; junction bases left unmatched: 10. This CDR3 is CASGRQGSSGYTF. The CDR3, as DNA: TGTGCCAGCGGGAGACAGGGCAGTAGTGGCTACACCTTC.

This clonotype was seen ten or more times. CDR3 bases: TGTGCCAGCAGTTTGGGCGGGAGTAGCAATGAGCAGTTCTTC. Its translation is CASSLGGSSNEQFF. This rearrangement joins TRBV6-6 to TRBJ2-1; 7 nucleotides match TRBD2. There are 14 residues in the CDR3. Germline CDR1 reads MNHNY; CDR2 reads SVGAGI (reference sequence). The V segment lost 4 bases and the J segment 6 bases; nucleotides outside the gene matches: 6.

This sequence joins TRBV29-1 and TRBJ1-2; D perhaps matches TRBD1 (6 bases). CDR1 and CDR2 (germline): SQVTM, ANQGSEA. Trimming took off 2 bases at V and 1 base at J, with 20 bases between the two ends. The CDR3 has 17 residues. The chain's CDR3 is CSVEHRPRGPYNYGYTF. The CDR3 nucleotides are TGCAGCGTTGAACACAGGCCCAGGGGTCCCTATAACTATGGCTACACCTTC.

In this sample, this clonotype turned up a few times. The chain has TRBV7-9 and TRBJ2-5, with D unresolved. The CDR3 consists of 12 residues. Germline CDR1 SEHNR, CDR2 FQNEAQ (reference sequence). V was cut by 5 bases and J by 0 bases, with 4 bases left in between. The CDR3 loop is CASSEYQETQYF. The CDR3 nucleotides are TGTGCCAGCAGCGAGTACCAAGAGACCCAGTACTTC.

Only a few counts were recorded for this clonotype. The chain recombines TRBV9 with TRBJ2-3, with 7 bases identical to TRBD2. Germline V lookup: CDR1 SGDLS, CDR2 YYNGEE. This CDR3 is 16 amino acids long. The V gene end was trimmed by 0 bases and the J gene end by 0 bases; junction bases not matched to a gene: 4. CDR3 region: CASSVGSSGSTDTQYF. In DNA, the CDR3 is TGTGCCAGCAGCGTAGGTTCTAGCGGAAGCACAGATACGCAGTATTTT. Full variable domain (remainder filled in from reference TRBV9 and TRBJ2-3): DSGVTQTPKHLITATGQRVTLRCSPRSGDLSVYWYQQSLDQGLQFLIQYYNGEERAKGNILERFSAQQFPDLHSELNLSSLELGDSALYFCASSVGSSGSTDTQYFGPGTRLTVL.

This clonotype was picked up many times. The chain couples TRBV3-1 to TRBJ2-2; D is possibly TRBD1 or TRBD2 (6 bases each). The V end was cut by 1 base, the J end by 5 bases, with 11 bases between. The germline V gene encodes CDR1 LGHDT and CDR2 YNNKEL (reference sequence). The CDR3 consists of 15 residues. The CDR3 sequence is CASSQVRGGTGELFF. CDR3 sequence (DNA): TGTGCCAGCAGCCAAGTCAGGGGAGGAACCGGGGAGCTGTTTTTT.

The chain couples TRBV10-3 to TRBJ2-3; 8 bases agree with TRBD2. The V and J ends lost 10 bases and 2 bases, in that order; junction bases with no gene match: 5. CDR1 ENHRY and CDR2 SYGVKD come from the germline V gene. The CDR3 consists of 13 residues. CDR3 sequence (DNA): TGTGCCACCTTAGCGGGGATCACAGATACGCAGTATTTT. Translated: CATLAGITDTQYF.

This clonotype was detected many times. V gene TRBV12-3 or TRBV12-4 combines with J gene TRBJ2-2; TRBD2 matches 7 bases. Germline trimming cut 5 bases from V and 5 bases from J; bases unmatched to any gene: 17. The CDR3 runs 18 residues. In nucleotides, the CDR3 is TGTGCCAGCAGTCAACGACAGCTTGGGGGGGACCTAACCGGGGAGCTGTTTTTT. This gives the protein CASSQRQLGGDLTGELFF.

This clonotype was found many times. This sequence joins TRBV6-6 and TRBJ1-1; no reliable D call. Trimming pared 8 bases from V and 2 bases from J, leaving 9 bases between. Germline CDR1 reads MNHNY; CDR2 reads SVGAGI (reference sequence). The CDR3 extends over 12 amino acids. The CDR3 nucleotides are TGTGCCAGCGTAGGAGTAAACACTGAAGCTTTCTTT. This codes for CASVGVNTEAFF.

This clonotype came up a few times. The J gene is TRBJ2-7, the V gene TRBV20-1; D gene ambiguous. This CDR3 is 12 amino acids long. CDR1 and CDR2 from the germline V gene are DFQATT and SNEGSKA (reference sequence). V was clipped by 1 base and J by 4 bases, with 8 bases between them. For the CDR3, the DNA is TGCAGTGCTAGAGGGGTCGGGTACGAGCAGTACTTC. Translating gives CSARGVGYEQYF.

In its sample, this clonotype was seen many times. This sequence joins TRBV6-5 and TRBJ1-1; D unresolved. Trimming cost V 6 bases and J 0 bases, with 8 bases left between them. Germline V lookup: CDR1 MNHEY, CDR2 SVGAGI. The CDR3 sequence is 13 residues long. DNA for the CDR3: TGTGCCAGCAGATCGGACTTGAACACTGAAGCTTTCTTT. This sequence encodes CASRSDLNTEAFF.

The genes are TRBV30 and TRBJ2-1, with a tentative D call TRBD2 (6 bases). Germline V lookup: CDR1 GTSNPN, CDR2 SVGIG (reference sequence). The CDR3 spans 16 residues. Between the trimmed V and J ends, which lost 0 bases and 5 bases, there was a span of 17 bases. CDR3 nucleotide sequence: TGTGCCTGGAGTGTCGGTAGGGGTAGCGGTAACAATGAGCAGTTCTTC. This sequence encodes CAWSVGRGSGNNEQFF.

The chain links TRBV20-1 to TRBJ1-6, with 7 bases aligning to TRBD1. Germline CDR1 DFQATT, CDR2 SNEGSKA (reference sequence). This CDR3 is built from 13 residues. J lost 7 bases, V lost 8 bases, and 8 bases had no gene match. CDR3 in amino acids: CSTLDRENSPLHF. CDR3 sequence (DNA): TGCAGTACCCTAGACAGGGAGAATTCACCCCTCCACTTT.

At least ten counts were recorded for this clonotype. J is TRBJ2-3 and V is TRBV20-1; D not certain. Germline V gene lookup returns CDR1 DFQATT and CDR2 SNEGSKA (reference sequence). This CDR3 contains 11 residues. V lost 1 base and J 6 bases, leaving 5 bases between the germline ends. CDR3 DNA: TGCAGTGCTAGAGTCCTTGATACGCAGTATTTT. Translation: CSARVLDTQYF.